This T cell receptor beta chain is drawn from a study of OX40 agonist ivuxolimab in advanced cancers. Background on the study: The dose-escalation cohort was over 65% male, with a mean age of 60 years, ranging about 23 to 79. The study's findings and limits: On average, CD8+ T cells had more expanded clones than CD4+. Normalized T-cell clonal expansion was also low in a subset of nonresponders.

With regard to this clone: The antigen is not known.

Germline CDR1 reads SQVTM; CDR2 reads ANQGSEA. This CDR3 has 11 amino acids. V lost 4 bases, J lost 12 bases, and 16 bases lay in between. Generated by immunoSEQ multiplex PCR, the TCRdb table keeps only in-frame clones and is missing some. The sample carries about 67,000 clones, more than 85% recorded once. Material: CD4+ or CD8+ T cells sorted from blood, obtained in a trial of the OX40 agonist ivuxolimab. The receptor's source is an adult with an advanced solid tumor such as melanoma, head and neck, liver or kidney cancer. The rearrangement uses TRBV29-1 and TRBJ2-7; D might be TRBD2 (7 bases). Here the CDR3 DNA reads TGCAGCGTTGCTCTCGGGGGGCACCCGTACTTC. This sequence encodes CSVALGGHPYF.